This T cell receptor beta chain was sequenced for a study of tissue T cells after allogeneic stem cell transplantation. For the study at large: Pathologist review favored tissue samples showing histologically apparent lymphocytes. Points from the study as a whole: Some tissue clones might be persisting host cells; their alloreactivity or antigen specificity was not determined.

This clone has more than one count but fewer than ten. What it recognizes is unknown. A junction boundary mismatches the germline segment, possibly from a read error. Comparators were three non-transplant cancer patients without known GI disease. CDR1 is SGHTA and CDR2 is FQGNSA in the germline V gene. The CDR3 has 14 amino acids. The data were produced by immunoSEQ multiplex PCR, yet TCRdb's version contains in-frame clones alone and is incomplete. Of 8,000 to 10,000 clones listed, over 55% are singletons. This TCR derives from a woman aged 18 to 55 with breast cancer. Specimen: tissue from the jejunum, collected at autopsy. The gene calls are TRBV7-2 and TRBJ2-4, with TRBD1 identical over 7 bases. The CDR3 region has the DNA TGTGCCAGCAGCTCGGGGACAGCCCAAAACATTCAGTACTTC. This encodes CASSSGTAQNIQYF.